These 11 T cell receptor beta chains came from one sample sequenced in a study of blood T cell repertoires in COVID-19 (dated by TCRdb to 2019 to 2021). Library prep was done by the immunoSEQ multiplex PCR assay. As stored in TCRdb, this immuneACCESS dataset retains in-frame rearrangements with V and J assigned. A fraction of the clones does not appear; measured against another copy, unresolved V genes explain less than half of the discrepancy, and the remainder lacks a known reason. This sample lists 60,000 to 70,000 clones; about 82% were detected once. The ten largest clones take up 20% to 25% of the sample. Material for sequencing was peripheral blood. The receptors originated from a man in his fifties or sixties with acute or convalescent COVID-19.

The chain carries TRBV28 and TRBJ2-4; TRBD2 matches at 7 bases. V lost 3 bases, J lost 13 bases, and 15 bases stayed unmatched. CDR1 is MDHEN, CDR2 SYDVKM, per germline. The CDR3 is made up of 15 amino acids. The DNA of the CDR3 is TGTGCCAGCAGTTTGGGACTTCAAGCGGGGAGGGGACAGTACTTC. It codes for CASSLGLQAGRGQYF.

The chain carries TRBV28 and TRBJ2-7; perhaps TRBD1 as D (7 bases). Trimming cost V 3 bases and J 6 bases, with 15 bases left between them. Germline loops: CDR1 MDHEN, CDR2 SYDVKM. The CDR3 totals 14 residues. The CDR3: CASSFDRDSPEQYF. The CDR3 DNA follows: TGTGCCAGCAGTTTTGACAGGGACTCTCCCGAGCAGTACTTC.

DNA for the CDR3: TGTGCCAGCAGCCCATTTGGGGGGAACTATGGCTACACCTTC. This codes for CASSPFGGNYGYTF. This chain uses TRBV3-1 (or the pseudogene TRBV3-2) with TRBJ1-2; D perhaps matches TRBD1 (5 bases). CDR1 and CDR2 (germline): LGHDT, YNNKEL (reference sequence). V lost 4 bases, J lost 2 bases, and 11 bases lay in between. CDR3 length equals 14 residues.

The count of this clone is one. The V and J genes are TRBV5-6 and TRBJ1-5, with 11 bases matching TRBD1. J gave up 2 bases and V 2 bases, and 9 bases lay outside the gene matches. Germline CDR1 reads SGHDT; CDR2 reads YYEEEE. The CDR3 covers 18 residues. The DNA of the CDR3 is TGTGCCAGCAGCTTCGGGACAGGGGGGAGGGTTGGCAATCAGCCCCAGCATTTT. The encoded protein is CASSFGTGGRVGNQPQHF. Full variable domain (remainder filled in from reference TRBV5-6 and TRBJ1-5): DAGVTQSPTHLIKTRGQQVTLRCSPKSGHDTVSWYQQALGQGPQFIFQYYEEEERQRGNFPDRFSGHQFPNYSSELNVNALLLGDSALYLCASSFGTGGRVGNQPQHFGDGTRLSIL.

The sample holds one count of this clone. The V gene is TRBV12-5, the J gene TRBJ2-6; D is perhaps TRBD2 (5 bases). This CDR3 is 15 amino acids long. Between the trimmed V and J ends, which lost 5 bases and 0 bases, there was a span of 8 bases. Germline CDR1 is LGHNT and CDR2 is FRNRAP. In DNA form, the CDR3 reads TGTGCTAGTGGTCTAGGGAGCTCTGGGGCCAACGTCCTGACTTTC. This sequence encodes CASGLGSSGANVLTF.

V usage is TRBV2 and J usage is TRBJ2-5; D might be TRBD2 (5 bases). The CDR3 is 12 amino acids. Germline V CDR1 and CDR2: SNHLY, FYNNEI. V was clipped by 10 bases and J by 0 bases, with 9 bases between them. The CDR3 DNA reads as TGTGCCATCCTGGACTACCAAGAGACCCAGTACTTC. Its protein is CAILDYQETQYF.

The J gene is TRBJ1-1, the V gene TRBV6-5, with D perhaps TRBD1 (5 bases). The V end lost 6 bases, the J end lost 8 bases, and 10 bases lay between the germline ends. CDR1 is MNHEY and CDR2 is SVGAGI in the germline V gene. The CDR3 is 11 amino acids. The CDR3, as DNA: TGTGCCAGCAGGGGGGGGAGGGAAGCTTTCTTT. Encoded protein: CASRGGREAFF.

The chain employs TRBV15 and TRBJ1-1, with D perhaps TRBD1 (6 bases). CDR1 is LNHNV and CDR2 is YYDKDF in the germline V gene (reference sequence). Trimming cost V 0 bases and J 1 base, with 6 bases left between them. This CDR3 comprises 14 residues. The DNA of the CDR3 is TGTGCCACCAGCAGAGAGACAGGGAACACTGAAGCTTTCTTT. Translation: CATSRETGNTEAFF.

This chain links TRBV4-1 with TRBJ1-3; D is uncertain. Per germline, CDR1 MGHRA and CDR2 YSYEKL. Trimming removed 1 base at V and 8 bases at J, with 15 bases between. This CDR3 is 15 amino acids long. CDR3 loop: CASSQVGEMGDTIYF. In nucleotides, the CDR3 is TGCGCCAGCAGCCAAGTTGGCGAGATGGGCGACACCATATATTTT.

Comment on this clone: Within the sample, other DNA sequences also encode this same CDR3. This CDR3 is CASSYSTGGNSPLHF. The CDR3 DNA is TGTGCCAGCAGTTACTCGACAGGGGGGAATTCACCCCTCCACTTT. The gene calls are TRBV6-5 and TRBJ1-6; 9 bases map to TRBD1. V was pared by 0 bases and J by 7 bases, with 1 base of the junction left unmatched. Germline lookup yields CDR1 MNHEY and CDR2 SVGAGI. The CDR3 sequence is 15 residues long.

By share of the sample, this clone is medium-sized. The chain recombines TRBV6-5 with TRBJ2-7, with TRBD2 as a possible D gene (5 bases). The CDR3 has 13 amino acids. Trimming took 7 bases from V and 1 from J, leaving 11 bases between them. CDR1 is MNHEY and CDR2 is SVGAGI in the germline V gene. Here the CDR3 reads CASTQDFSYEQYF. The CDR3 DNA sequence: TGTGCCAGCACCCAGGACTTTTCCTACGAGCAGTACTTC.